This T cell receptor (beta chain) was sequenced for a study of B cell selection in AIRE deficiency. Points from the study as a whole: About 30% of healthy-shared Treg TCRbeta sequences appeared in patient Tconv cells. Healthy donors alone shared more than 30% of around 3,700 Treg sequences; patients alone approximately 9.4%.

This clone was recorded once. As yet, its antigen is unknown. Regulatory T cells were sorted as CD4+CD25hiCD127low/negative. Measured with immunoSEQ multiplex PCR; TCRdb has only the in-frame clones, and not every one. The sample lists approximately 24,000 clones, 80% to 95% occurring once. The germline CDR1 and CDR2 sequences are ENHRY and SYGVKD. The CDR3 covers 14 residues. The genes are TRBV10-3 and TRBJ2-5, with D perhaps TRBD1 (5 bases). The assigned J gene may be wrong: the sequence end matches TRBJ2-7 better. The source is a human donor in good health. The specimen sequenced was CD4+CD25+ Tregs sorted from PBMCs. The CDR3 loop is CAISSGSLSYEQYF. CDR3 DNA sequence: TGTGCCATCAGTTCAGGGTCTCTCTCCTACGAGCAGTACTTC.